These 29 T cell receptor beta chains were all obtained from the same sample, sequenced in a study of early stage breast cancer tumors. Assay used: immunoSEQ multiplex PCR; TCRdb lists only in-frame clones, some missing. In the table there are about 41,000 clones, approximately 78% of which are singletons. The sequenced sample was blood. These receptors were taken from a person aged 45 to 59 with breast cancer.

This clone was seen a single time. The rearrangement links TRBV7-2 to TRBJ1-2; D may be TRBD1 (6 bases). The ends were cut back, 5 bases at V and 6 bases at J, with 22 bases in the middle. The CDR3 length is 16 residues. Germline CDR1 and CDR2: SGHTA and FQGNSA. CDR3 nucleotides: TGTGCCAGCAGCCCGTCGGGGGGGGCCTATTCAGATGGCTACACCTTC. This encodes CASSPSGGAYSDGYTF.

In its sample, this clone was seen once. This chain connects TRBV2 to TRBJ1-3, with D perhaps TRBD1 (6 bases). The CDR3 is 16 amino acids. V gave up 6 bases and J gave up 2 bases, with 17 bases separating them. Germline V lookup: CDR1 SNHLY, CDR2 FYNNEI. CDR3 in DNA: TGTGCCAGCAGCCAAGGGGTCAGGGGAACTGGAAACACCATATATTTT. Translating gives CASSQGVRGTGNTIYF.

V usage is TRBV6-5 and J usage is TRBJ2-1, with TRBD2 identical over 13 bases. Germline trimming cut 6 bases from V and 4 bases from J; bases unmatched to any gene: 3. Germline values: CDR1 MNHEY, CDR2 SVGAGI. CDR3 length: 15 residues. This CDR3 reads CASSLTSGGYNEQFF. DNA of the CDR3: TGTGCCAGCAGCCTGACTAGCGGGGGGTACAATGAGCAGTTCTTC.

Judged by abundance, this clone is large. V is TRBV19 and J is TRBJ2-4; TRBD2 matches at 7 bases. Germline CDR1 and CDR2: LNHDA and SQIVND (reference sequence). The CDR3 runs to 14 residues. The junction had 9 bases not matched to a gene; V was cut back by 5 bases and J by 8 bases. CDR3 sequence: CASSPASGGHIQYF. In DNA form, the CDR3 reads TGTGCCAGTAGTCCGGCTAGCGGTGGCCACATTCAGTACTTC.

The chain joins TRBV6-7 to TRBJ1-1, with 7 bases identical to TRBD1. TRBV6-7 belongs to the ORF category, with a function that is uncertain. The CDR3 runs 14 residues. V was clipped by 8 bases and J by 1 base; unmatched bases: 7. The DNA for the CDR3 is TGTGCCAGCTCGACCGGGACAGCGAACACTGAAGCTTTCTTT. It codes for CASSTGTANTEAFF.

V is TRBV7-9 and J is TRBJ1-2, with D unresolved. The V end was cut by 4 bases, the J end by 1 base, with 7 bases between. Germline V lookup: CDR1 SEHNR, CDR2 FQNEAQ (reference sequence). The CDR3 has 13 residues. CDR3 sequence (DNA): TGTGCCAGCAGCTACAGACGTAACTATGGCTACACCTTC. This codes for CASSYRRNYGYTF.

This chain joins TRBV18 and TRBJ2-1, with TRBD2 matching 8 bases. V shed 4 bases and J 7 bases; nucleotides not matched to a gene: 6. This CDR3 comprises 14 residues. Germline values: CDR1 KGHSH, CDR2 LQKENI. The CDR3 region is CASSLTGTSNEQFF. The CDR3 DNA reads as TGTGCCAGCTCACTTACCGGGACTAGTAATGAGCAGTTCTTC.

This chain links TRBV7-2 with TRBJ2-5, with TRBD1 as a possible D gene (5 bases). Germline V gene lookup returns CDR1 SGHTA and CDR2 FQGNSA. V shed 1 base and J shed 3 bases, with 12 bases lying between them. This CDR3 comprises 15 residues. CDR3 residues: CASSLVVAREETQYF. CDR3 in DNA: TGTGCCAGCAGCTTAGTAGTTGCCAGGGAAGAGACCCAGTACTTC.

This rearrangement joins TRBV29-1 to TRBJ1-3, with 7 bases that match TRBD1. The CDR3 runs to 13 residues. CDR1 and CDR2 from the germline V gene are SQVTM and ANQGSEA. With V trimmed by 4 bases and J by 3 bases, 3 bases remained unmatched. The CDR3 reads CSVGDRVGNTIYF. CDR3 DNA: TGCAGCGTTGGAGACAGGGTTGGAAACACCATATATTTT.

V gene TRBV13 combines with J gene TRBJ2-1; 10 nucleotides line up with TRBD2. Unmatched junction bases numbered 10, after V lost 4 bases and J lost 10 bases. Germline CDR1 and CDR2: PRHDT and FYEKMQ (reference sequence). The length of the CDR3 is 15 residues. The CDR3 nucleotides are TGTGCCAGCAGCTCCGGGCCTAGCGGGGGAGCAGAGCAGTTCTTC. This translates into CASSSGPSGGAEQFF.

The chain combines TRBV29-1 with TRBJ1-2, with D possibly TRBD1 on 5 matching bases. This CDR3 region has 13 residues. Germline values: CDR1 SQVTM, CDR2 ANQGSEA. The V and J ends lost 2 bases and 4 bases respectively, with 11 bases between them. CDR3 bases: TGCAGCGTTGAAAAAAGGACATCCTATGGCTACACCTTC. This codes for CSVEKRTSYGYTF.

The chain combines TRBV9 with TRBJ2-1; 11 nucleotides line up with TRBD2. Trimming removed 3 bases from V and 7 bases from J; junction bases left unmatched: 0. This CDR3 is 13 amino acids long. Germline V gene lookup returns CDR1 SGDLS and CDR2 YYNGEE. CDR3 coding DNA: TGTGCCAGCAGCGGGACTAGCGGGAATGAGCAGTTCTTC. Residues: CASSGTSGNEQFF.

The gene calls are TRBV7-2 and TRBJ2-2; 13 nucleotides align to TRBD2. CDR1 and CDR2 (germline): SGHTA, FQGNSA. V was pared by 5 bases and J by 5 bases, with 11 bases of the junction left unmatched. This CDR3 region has 18 residues. The CDR3 DNA is TGTGCCAGCAGCCCCCGGACTAGCGGGGGATCGAGGACCGGGGAGCTGTTTTTT. Translated, it gives CASSPRTSGGSRTGELFF.

CDR3 sequence: CASSRGTDTQYF. The CDR3 DNA reads as TGTGCCAGCAGCAGGGGTACAGATACGCAGTATTTT. V gene TRBV11-2 combines with J gene TRBJ2-3, with a tentative D call TRBD1 (5 bases). The CDR3 extends over 12 amino acids. V lost 5 bases and J 3 bases, leaving 6 bases between the germline ends. Looked up from germline, CDR1 is SGHAT and CDR2 is FQNNGV.

This clone was seen a few times. V gene TRBV5-6 combines with J gene TRBJ2-7, with D possibly matching TRBD2 (6 bases). Trimming shortened V by 2 bases and J by 5 bases, and 17 bases separated the two germline ends. Germline assignment: CDR1 SGHDT and CDR2 YYEEEE. This CDR3 is built from 15 residues. The CDR3 region is CASSFQRAPMDEQYF. DNA of the CDR3: TGTGCCAGCAGCTTCCAGCGGGCCCCTATGGACGAGCAGTACTTC.

The gene calls are TRBV19 and TRBJ1-5, with 9 bases fitting TRBD1. V dropped 5 bases and J dropped 5; count of bases not matched to a gene: 4. Germline assignment: CDR1 LNHDA and CDR2 SQIVND (reference sequence). This CDR3 region has 14 residues. Written as DNA, the CDR3 is TGTGCCAGTAGTGTGGACAGGGGCCATCAGCCCCAGCATTTT. Its protein is CASSVDRGHQPQHF.

This chain links TRBV14 with TRBJ2-5; no firm D call. Germline lookup yields CDR1 SGHDN and CDR2 FVKESK. This CDR3 region has 14 residues. Trimming took 3 bases from V and 5 from J, leaving 13 bases between them. CDR3: CASSHAVGVETQYF. CDR3 nucleotides: TGTGCCAGCAGCCATGCGGTAGGAGTGGAGACCCAGTACTTC.

V usage is TRBV11-3 and J usage is TRBJ2-7, with 11 bases that match TRBD2. The CDR3 covers 18 residues. Germline lookup yields CDR1 SGHNT and CDR2 YENEEA. V gave up 1 base and J gave up 0 bases; unmatched junction bases: 8. CDR3 sequence reads: CASSLVGTSGSSSYEQYF. The CDR3 coding sequence is TGTGCCAGCAGCTTAGTTGGAACTAGCGGGAGTTCCTCCTACGAGCAGTACTTC.

This clone was seen a single time. This chain uses TRBV12-5 with TRBJ2-5; D call uncertain. The CDR3 covers 16 residues. Germline V gives CDR1 LGHNT, CDR2 FRNRAP. V lost 5 bases and J lost 3, with 19 bases in between. CDR3 in DNA: TGTGCTAGTGGTCGGTCGTTGGGTAGCTACAAAGAGACCCAGTACTTC. Translating gives CASGRSLGSYKETQYF. Using reference TRBV12-5 and TRBJ2-5 for the parts outside the CDR3, the full variable domain is DARVTQTPRHKVTEMGQEVTMRCQPILGHNTVFWYRQTMMQGLELLAYFRNRAPLDDSGMPKDRFSAEMPDATLATLKIQPSEPRDSAVYFCASGRSLGSYKETQYFGPGTRLLVL.

This clone has more than one count but fewer than ten. The chain employs TRBV11-2 and TRBJ1-1, with 8 bases that match TRBD1. This CDR3 has 14 residues. The germline V gene encodes CDR1 SGHAT and CDR2 FQNNGV. With 2 bases clipped from V and 7 bases from J, the junction kept 6 bases outside the gene matches. The CDR3 is CASSLRTGYLEAFF. The CDR3 DNA is TGTGCCAGCAGCTTACGGACAGGGTACCTTGAAGCTTTCTTT.

This clone was observed a few times. The genes are TRBV5-1 and TRBJ2-7, with 8 bases lining up with TRBD1. This CDR3 is 16 amino acids long. Trimming removed 2 bases from V and 3 bases from J; junction bases left unmatched: 10. The germline V gene has CDR1 SGHRS and CDR2 YFSETQ. In DNA form, the CDR3 reads TGCGCCAGCAGCTTAGGCGGGACAGGCTACATCTACGAGCAGTACTTC. Protein product: CASSLGGTGYIYEQYF.

This clone was found a few times. The DNA for the CDR3 is TGTGCCAGCAGTAGGGACAGTAATAGCAATCAGCCCCAGCATTTT. Protein: CASSRDSNSNQPQHF. The chain joins TRBV6-1 to TRBJ1-5, with 7 bases lining up with TRBD1. The CDR3 is 15 amino acids. The V gene end was trimmed by 5 bases and the J gene end by 0 bases; junction bases not matched to a gene: 4. Germline V gives CDR1 MNHNS, CDR2 SASEGT.

The table lists this clone with a count of one. CDR3 sequence: CASSEADSGNTIYF. Here the CDR3 DNA reads TGTGCCAGCAGTGAGGCTGATTCTGGAAACACCATATATTTT. The chain is built from TRBV9 and TRBJ1-3, with D uncertain. This CDR3 is 14 amino acids long. The V and J ends lost 5 bases and 1 base respectively, with 10 bases between them. In germline, CDR1 is SGDLS, CDR2 YYNGEE.

This clone showed up just once. Written as DNA, the CDR3 is TGTGCCATCAGGACAGGGGGAACCGGGGAGCTGTTTTTT. Translating it yields CAIRTGGTGELFF. The chain combines TRBV6-5 with TRBJ2-2; the match to TRBD1 covers 10 bases. The V and J ends lost 10 bases and 5 bases, in that order; junction bases with no gene match: 4. From germline, CDR1 is MNHEY and CDR2 SVGAGI. This CDR3 is 13 amino acids long.

The chain couples TRBV19 to TRBJ2-5; D gene uncertain. The CDR3 has 13 residues. Trimming took 6 bases from V and 3 from J, leaving 11 bases between them. In germline, CDR1 is LNHDA, CDR2 SQIVND (reference sequence). As DNA, the CDR3 is TGTGCCAGTAGCCCCTCCGCGGAAGAGACCCAGTACTTC. Protein sequence: CASSPSAEETQYF.

A few counts support this clone. The DNA for the CDR3 is TGTGCCAGCAGTGTTTCTCCGGGACTAGCGCCTAACGAAGCCAAAAACATTCAGTACTTC. Amino acids: CASSVSPGLAPNEAKNIQYF. The J gene is TRBJ2-4, the V gene TRBV2; the match to TRBD2 covers 10 bases. The CDR3 extends over 20 amino acids. The germline gives CDR1 SNHLY, CDR2 FYNNEI. V gave up 4 bases and J gave up 0 bases; unmatched junction bases: 15. Together with reference TRBV2 and TRBJ2-4, the CDR3 gives the full variable domain: EPEVTQTPSHQVTQMGQEVILRCVPISNHLYFYWYRQILGQKVEFLVSFYNNEISEKSEIFDDQFSVERPDGSNFTLKIRSTKLEDSAMYFCASSVSPGLAPNEAKNIQYFGAGTRLSVL.

The CDR3 DNA follows: TGTGCCAGCAGCCCCCGGACAGGGGGCGAGCATGGCTACACCTTC. Amino acids: CASSPRTGGEHGYTF. This chain joins TRBV7-2 and TRBJ1-2; 11 bases match TRBD1. CDR3 size: 15 residues. Losses at the gene ends were 5 bases for V and 6 bases for J; bases not matched to a gene: 8. Germline loops: CDR1 SGHTA, CDR2 FQGNSA.

The chain joins TRBV7-2 to TRBJ2-2; 12 nucleotides line up with TRBD2. This CDR3 has 17 residues. Germline values: CDR1 SGHTA, CDR2 FQGNSA. The V segment lost 5 bases and the J segment 5 bases; nucleotides outside the gene matches: 9. DNA for the CDR3: TGTGCCAGCAGCCCCGGGAAGACTAGCGGGGGAACCGGGGAGCTGTTTTTT. It translates to CASSPGKTSGGTGELFF.

In this sample, this clone turned up a few times. V and J are TRBV5-5 and TRBJ1-5; D gene ambiguous. V was cut by 0 bases and J by 5 bases, with 6 bases left in between. The CDR3 is made up of 13 amino acids. The germline CDR1 and CDR2 sequences are SGHKS and YYEKEE (reference sequence). The CDR3, as DNA: TGTGCCAGCAGCTTGGGGGCCTATCAGCCCCAGCATTTT. It specifies CASSLGAYQPQHF.